A single T cell receptor (beta chain) is shown here with its context. Antigen unknown. This CDR3 is 11 amino acids long. Germline V gene data show CDR1 as MNHEY and CDR2 as SVGAGI. V lost 2 bases to trimming and J lost 8 bases, with 4 bases between them. The record originates from a study of regulatory T cells in long-lasting Graves disease. CDR3 regions were amplified by Arm-PCR using iRepertoire HTBI primers to build TCR beta libraries. TCRdb analysed the multiplex PCR reads with MiXCR anew, one entry per CDR3 protein. The table lists roughly 500,000 distinct CDR3 sequences, under 25% of them singletons. The time point here: persistent/refractory GD, antithyroid drugs over 5 years with positive TRAb. Generation of the TCR library employed RNA extracted from PBMCs. Study results and caveats: Preferential use of TRBV28, TRBJ1-2 and TRBJ2-5 was seen in persistent disease. Patients with persistent disease shared 2,741 public clonotypes, outpacing the 966 shared by new patients. Persistent cases of Graves' showed reduced TCR diversity relative to newly diagnosed patients.

This sample comprised peripheral blood mononuclear cells (PBMCs), obtained when the disease was refractory, from a patient treated with antithyroid drugs. This clonotype was obtained from a female donor with Graves disease. The rearrangement joins TRBV6-5 to TRBJ2-1, with D unresolved. For the CDR3, the DNA is TGTGCCAGCAGTTACCGGGATGAGCAGTTCTTC. Protein product: CASSYRDEQFF.